These 28 T cell receptor beta chains were sequenced from one sample in a study of cytomegalovirus exposure and HLA in healthy donors. The study ran its PCR with 60 Vbeta and 13 Jbeta primers. Some clones are missing from TCRdb's copy, which holds only in-frame ones; the method was immunoSEQ multiplex PCR. The sample contains roughly 160,000 clones, about 80% of which appear only once. Sequenced: PBMCs. Receptor source: a man aged 25 to 40 in good health and CMV-seronegative.

The V call is TRBV10-1, the J call TRBJ1-1; D ambiguous. The V gene lost 0 bases and the J gene lost 0 bases, with 5 bases spanning the gap. The germline CDR1 and CDR2 sequences are WNHNN and SYGVQD (reference sequence). The CDR3 runs 14 residues. This CDR3 reads CASSESSMNTEAFF. The CDR3 coding sequence is TGCGCCAGCAGTGAGTCGAGTATGAACACTGAAGCTTTCTTT.

The V gene is TRBV30, the J gene TRBJ1-5; maybe TRBD1 (6 bases). This CDR3 is 15 amino acids long. Germline assignment: CDR1 GTSNPN and CDR2 SVGIG (reference sequence). Trimming left V 1 base short and J 5 bases short, with 15 bases between. The CDR3 nucleotides read TGTGCCTGGAGTGATGGCGGACAGAGGTATCAGCCCCAGCATTTT. Translation: CAWSDGGQRYQPQHF.

This chain uses TRBV4-1 with TRBJ2-3; perhaps TRBD2 as D (5 bases). This CDR3 has 16 amino acids. Deletions cut 1 base from V and 0 bases from J, with 11 bases between. The V gene's germline CDR1 is MGHRA and CDR2 YSYEKL. CDR3 nucleotide sequence: TGCGCCAGCAGCCAAGTCGGACTTTCTAGCACAGATACGCAGTATTTT. Its translation: CASSQVGLSSTDTQYF.

The table lists this clone with a few counts. The identical CDR3 is also encoded by other nucleotide sequences in the sample. J is TRBJ1-1 and V is TRBV5-1; TRBD1 agrees at 8 bases. CDR1 is SGHRS, CDR2 YFSETQ, per germline. The CDR3 sequence is 14 residues long. V lost 4 bases to trimming and J lost 5 bases; unmatched junction nucleotides: 7. CDR3 DNA sequence: TGCGCCAGCAGCCGCGGACAGGGAGGGACTGAAGCTTTCTTT. Encoded protein: CASSRGQGGTEAFF.

V usage is TRBV5-1 and J usage is TRBJ2-7; D may be TRBD1 (5 bases). Germline-derived CDR1 and CDR2 are SGHRS and YFSETQ. The CDR3 loop spans 13 amino acids. V dropped 7 bases and J dropped 3 bases, with 14 bases sitting between them. The CDR3 sequence: CASGRDRNYEQYF. The CDR3 coding sequence is TGCGCCAGCGGAAGAGACAGAAACTACGAGCAGTACTTC.

The CDR3 DNA is TGTGCCAGCAGTTACTCGCCAGTCTACTATGGCTACACCTTC. This translates into CASSYSPVYYGYTF. V usage is TRBV6-5 and J usage is TRBJ1-2; D unresolved. This CDR3 spans 14 amino acids. The germline gives CDR1 MNHEY, CDR2 SVGAGI. V dropped 0 bases and J dropped 3 bases, with 8 bases sitting between them.

The chain recombines TRBV15 with TRBJ2-4; D is ambiguous. Per germline, CDR1 LNHNV and CDR2 YYDKDF (reference sequence). Trimming removed 7 bases from V and 1 base from J, with 8 bases in between. The CDR3 contains 13 residues. The CDR3 protein is CATKPPAKNIQYF. The CDR3 nucleotides read TGTGCCACCAAGCCCCCGGCCAAAAACATTCAGTACTTC.

V gene TRBV4-1 combines with J gene TRBJ2-1; 7 positions match TRBD1. This CDR3 is built from 15 residues. The germline CDR1 and CDR2 sequences are MGHRA and YSYEKL. V was pared by 4 bases and J by 7 bases, with 10 bases of the junction left unmatched. The CDR3 loop is CASSPPGVTGNEQFF. The CDR3 DNA is TGCGCCAGCAGCCCCCCAGGGGTGACAGGGAATGAGCAGTTCTTC.

The chain recombines TRBV5-6 with TRBJ2-3, with TRBD1 matching 7 bases. The CDR3 spans 14 residues. V lost 4 bases, J lost 0 bases, and 2 bases stayed unmatched. Germline CDR1 is SGHDT and CDR2 is YYEEEE. The CDR3 spells CASSRDRSTDTQYF. CDR3 in DNA: TGTGCCAGCAGCCGGGACAGAAGCACAGATACGCAGTATTTT.

V is TRBV5-1 and J is TRBJ2-7, with a weak D call TRBD1 (5 bases). The V end lost 4 bases, the J end lost 3 bases, and 11 bases lay between the germline ends. The CDR3 runs 13 residues. CDR1 SGHRS and CDR2 YFSETQ come from the germline V gene. Here the CDR3 reads CASSPRVNYEQYF. The CDR3 DNA reads TGCGCCAGCAGCCCCAGGGTTAACTACGAGCAGTACTTC.

The chain links TRBV25-1 to TRBJ2-7, with TRBD1 matching 12 bases. The CDR3 loop spans 16 amino acids. CDR1 MGHDK and CDR2 SYGVNS come from the germline V gene. After removal of 5 bases from V and 5 bases from J, the junction contained 10 bases not matched to a gene. CDR3 coding DNA: TGTGCCAGCAGTATTTCTGGGACAGGGGGCTCGGACGAGCAGTACTTC. Its protein product is CASSISGTGGSDEQYF.

The V and J genes are TRBV11-2 and TRBJ1-6, with 9 bases identical to TRBD1. The J segment lost 8 bases and the V segment lost 6 bases, leaving 5 bases of the junction unmatched. This CDR3 contains 14 residues. Germline V gene data show CDR1 as SGHAT and CDR2 as FQNNGV. CDR3 region: CASSPGTGYSPLHF. CDR3 bases: TGTGCCAGCAGTCCCGGGACAGGGTATTCACCCCTCCACTTT.

The V call is TRBV7-2, the J call TRBJ2-1, with TRBD1 as a possible D gene (5 bases). CDR3 size: 15 residues. The V gene lost 1 base and the J gene lost 5 bases, with 12 bases spanning the gap. Germline values: CDR1 SGHTA, CDR2 FQGNSA. The DNA of the CDR3 is TGTGCCAGCAGCTTAGAGCTTGGGGCCCACAATGAGCAGTTCTTC. It is translated as CASSLELGAHNEQFF.

The rearrangement joins TRBV15 to TRBJ1-5; D is unclear. The germline CDR1 and CDR2 sequences are LNHNV and YYDKDF (reference sequence). With 0 bases removed from V and 7 bases from J, the gap between germline ends came to 7 bases. The CDR3 loop spans 13 amino acids. CDR3 DNA sequence: TGTGCCACCAGCAGAGATCCAGGACAGCCCCAGCATTTT. Its translation is CATSRDPGQPQHF.

This clone was detected only once. This chain joins TRBV7-9 and TRBJ2-2; D is perhaps TRBD1 (6 bases). Trimming stripped 2 bases from V and 9 bases from J, with 10 bases between. The CDR3 contains 13 residues. Germline values: CDR1 SEHNR, CDR2 FQNEAQ (reference sequence). The CDR3 DNA sequence: TGTGCCAGCAGCTTAACAGGGAAGAGGGAGCTGTTTTTT. Its protein is CASSLTGKRELFF. The whole variable domain, filled in from reference TRBV7-9 and TRBJ2-2, reads DTGVSQNPRHKITKRGQNVTFRCDPISEHNRLYWYRQTLGQGPEFLTYFQNEAQLEKSRLLSDRFSAERPKGSFSTLEIQRTEQGDSAMYLCASSLTGKRELFFGEGSRLTVL.

The chain combines TRBV7-9 with TRBJ2-7, with TRBD1 identical over 9 bases. This CDR3 comprises 16 residues. The V gene's germline CDR1 is SEHNR and CDR2 FQNEAQ (reference sequence). V was clipped by 1 base and J by 5 bases; unmatched bases: 9. For the CDR3, the DNA is TGTGCCAGCAGCTTAGGCAGAACGGGACAGGGAGACGAGCAGTACTTC. This sequence encodes CASSLGRTGQGDEQYF.

This chain uses TRBV6-4 with TRBJ2-2; a weak D match, TRBD2 (6 bases). From germline, CDR1 is MRHNA and CDR2 SNTAGT. The CDR3 consists of 16 residues. V dropped 3 bases and J dropped 0 bases, with 11 bases sitting between them. Here the CDR3 reads CASSEGVAANTGELFF. The CDR3 DNA follows: TGTGCCAGCAGTGAAGGGGTAGCGGCGAACACCGGGGAGCTGTTTTTT.

The rearrangement links TRBV5-6 to TRBJ2-3; no definite D call. The germline CDR1 and CDR2 sequences are SGHDT and YYEEEE. V lost 0 bases and J 1 base, leaving 6 bases between the germline ends. The CDR3 length is 14 residues. CDR3 nucleotides: TGTGCCAGCAGCTTGGGACGGGGCACAGATACGCAGTATTTT. The encoded protein is CASSLGRGTDTQYF.

This chain joins TRBV29-1 and TRBJ2-3; 9 nucleotides align to TRBD1. Germline CDR1 and CDR2: SQVTM and ANQGSEA. V trimming: 2 bases; J trimming: 2 bases; junction bases outside the gene matches: 8. CDR3 length: 16 residues. The CDR3 loop reads CSVELTRDRDTDTQYF. The CDR3, as DNA: TGCAGCGTTGAACTCACCCGGGACAGGGACACAGATACGCAGTATTTT.

CDR3 bases: TGTGCCATCTCGGGACTCCTAAGGGACACTGAAGCTTTCTTT. It codes for CAISGLLRDTEAFF. The chain carries TRBV6-1 and TRBJ1-1, with a weak D call TRBD1 (5 bases). There are 14 residues in the CDR3. V dropped 10 bases and J dropped 3 bases, with 18 bases sitting between them. CDR1 and CDR2 (germline): MNHNS, SASEGT.

This clone has a handful of counts. This CDR3 reads CARRTGGGPNTGELFF. For the CDR3, the DNA is TGTGCCAGGCGGACAGGGGGCGGCCCGAACACCGGGGAGCTGTTTTTT. This chain joins TRBV19 and TRBJ2-2; TRBD1 matches at 11 bases. The CDR3 runs 16 residues. Germline V gives CDR1 LNHDA, CDR2 SQIVND (reference sequence). The trim removed 9 bases at V and 0 bases at J, leaving 6 bases unmatched. Combining the CDR3 with reference TRBV19 and TRBJ2-2 gives the whole variable domain DGGITQSPKYLFRKEGQNVTLSCEQNLNHDAMYWYRQDPGQGLRLIYYSQIVNDFQKGDIAEGYSVSREKKESFPLTVTSAQKNPTAFYLCARRTGGGPNTGELFFGEGSRLTVL.

The chain recombines TRBV21-1 with TRBJ2-2; TRBD2 reflects the table's D call only, with no check against the DNA. TRBV21-1 is labeled a pseudogene. The length of the CDR3 is 19 residues. The chain's CDR3 is CASSKLITSGRRHTGELFF. DNA for the CDR3: TGTGCCAGCAGCAAACTGATTACTAGCGGGAGGCGTCACACCGGGGAGCTGTTTTTT.

CDR3 residues: CSVASGGPGGETQYF. CDR3 in DNA: TGCAGCGTCGCTAGCGGGGGCCCGGGTGGAGAGACCCAGTACTTC. The chain carries TRBV29-1 and TRBJ2-5, with TRBD2 matching 10 bases. The V gene's germline CDR1 is SQVTM and CDR2 ANQGSEA. V lost 6 bases and J lost 4; bases outside the gene matches: 11. The CDR3 covers 15 residues.

This chain connects TRBV7-2 to TRBJ2-3, with TRBD2 matching over 9 bases. V was pared by 3 bases and J by 3 bases, with 1 base of the junction left unmatched. CDR3 length: 14 amino acids. Germline CDR1 SGHTA, CDR2 FQGNSA. CDR3 in amino acids: CASSFSGGTDTQYF. The CDR3 region has the DNA TGTGCCAGCAGCTTTAGCGGGGGAACAGATACGCAGTATTTT.

The CDR3 spells CASSQDQAGPGGELFF. As DNA, the CDR3 is TGCGCCAGCAGCCAAGATCAGGCAGGGCCTGGCGGGGAGCTGTTTTTT. V gene TRBV4-3 combines with J gene TRBJ2-2; perhaps TRBD1 as D (5 bases). This CDR3 is 16 amino acids long. Looked up from germline, CDR1 is LGHNA and CDR2 is YSLEER. V was shortened by 0 bases and J by 7 bases, with 15 bases between the two germline ends.

The chain links TRBV7-9 to TRBJ2-7; 8 bases map to TRBD1. CDR1 and CDR2 from the germline V gene are SEHNR and FQNEAQ (reference sequence). This CDR3 comprises 15 residues. The ends lost 7 bases at V and 4 bases at J; junction bases unmatched: 12. The CDR3 loop reads CASTAYPQGAYEQYF. For the CDR3, the DNA is TGTGCCAGCACCGCTTATCCCCAGGGGGCGTACGAGCAGTACTTC.

The chain combines TRBV5-8 with TRBJ2-2; TRBD1 matches 11 bases. J was trimmed by 5 bases and V by 5 bases; bases with no gene match: 8. The CDR3 contains 16 residues. Germline-derived CDR1 and CDR2 are SGHTS and YDEGEE. CDR3 in DNA: TGTGCCAGCAGACCGCCCGGGACAGGGGGGACCGGGGAGCTGTTTTTT. Encoded protein: CASRPPGTGGTGELFF.

The chain joins TRBV5-1 to TRBJ2-1; 9 nucleotides align to TRBD1. CDR3 length: 14 amino acids. The V and J ends lost 0 bases and 5 bases, in that order; junction bases with no gene match: 0. Germline-derived CDR1 and CDR2 are SGHRS and YFSETQ. The CDR3 here is CASSLGTGDNEQFF. The DNA for the CDR3 is TGCGCCAGCAGCTTGGGGACAGGGGACAATGAGCAGTTCTTC.